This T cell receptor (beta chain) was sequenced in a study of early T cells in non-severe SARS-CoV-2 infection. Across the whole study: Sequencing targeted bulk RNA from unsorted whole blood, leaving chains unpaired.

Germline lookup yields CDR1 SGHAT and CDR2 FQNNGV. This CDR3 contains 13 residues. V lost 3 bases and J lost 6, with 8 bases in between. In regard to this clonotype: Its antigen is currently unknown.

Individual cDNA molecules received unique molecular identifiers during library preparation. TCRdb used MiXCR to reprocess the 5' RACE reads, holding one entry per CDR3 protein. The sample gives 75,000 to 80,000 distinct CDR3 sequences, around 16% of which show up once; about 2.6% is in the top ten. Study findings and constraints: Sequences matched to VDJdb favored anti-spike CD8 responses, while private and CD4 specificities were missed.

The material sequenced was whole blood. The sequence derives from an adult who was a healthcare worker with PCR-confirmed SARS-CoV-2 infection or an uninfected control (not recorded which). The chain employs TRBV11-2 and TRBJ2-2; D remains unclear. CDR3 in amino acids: CASSFSVSGELFF. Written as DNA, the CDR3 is TGTGCCAGCAGCTTCAGCGTGTCCGGGGAGCTGTTTTTT.